What follows is one T cell receptor (beta chain) and its context. This CDR3 comprises 13 residues. The V end lost 3 bases, the J end lost 8 bases, and 8 bases lay between the germline ends. As processed by the authors: How many nucleated cells were present was estimated from reference gene primer amplification. Sequenced by immunoSEQ multiplex PCR; TCRdb stores in-frame clones only, minus some. D and trimming come from the DNA, and the V and J calls and clone size come from that table. The data contain about 160,000 clones, 80% to 90% of them singletons. These data are taken from a study of blood T cell repertoires in COVID-19. Study as a whole: PBMCs, B-cell-depleted T cells, or T cells provided the cDNA or gDNA that made up the material.

The TCR was taken from an older woman who had recovered from COVID-19. Sequencing was carried out using peripheral blood. The V and J genes are TRBV12-3 or TRBV12-4 and TRBJ1-6; D ambiguous. The CDR3 loop reads CASSLRFDSPLHF. CDR3 DNA sequence: TGTGCCAGCAGTTTGAGGTTTGATTCACCCCTCCACTTT.